A single sample gave rise to the 19 T cell receptor beta chains below, sequenced in a study of cytomegalovirus exposure and HLA in healthy donors. Produced via immunoSEQ multiplex PCR; TCRdb's table is partial and in-frame only. This sample has about 160,000 clones, with about 90% found just once. The sample was PBMCs. The receptor set was obtained from a woman aged 18 to 35 in good health and CMV-seropositive.

V usage is TRBV19 and J usage is TRBJ1-4; TRBD1 matches 7 bases. Germline lookup yields CDR1 LNHDA and CDR2 SQIVND (reference sequence). V lost 6 bases and J lost 0; bases outside the gene matches: 4. The CDR3 extends over 15 amino acids. This chain's CDR3 is CASSTDRATNEKLFF. The DNA for the CDR3 is TGTGCCAGTAGCACCGACAGGGCAACTAATGAAAAACTGTTTTTT.

The chain recombines TRBV6-5 with TRBJ2-7, with 9 bases identical to TRBD1. Germline assignment: CDR1 MNHEY and CDR2 SVGAGI. The trim removed 5 bases at V and 6 bases at J, leaving 8 bases unmatched. CDR3 size: 14 residues. In nucleotides, the CDR3 is TGTGCCAGCAGTCAAAACAGGGGGCAAACCGAGCAGTACTTC. Translating it yields CASSQNRGQTEQYF.

V usage is TRBV19 and J usage is TRBJ2-3; D is ambiguous. The V end was cut by 5 bases, the J end by 2 bases, with 11 bases between. This CDR3 spans 14 amino acids. Germline values: CDR1 LNHDA, CDR2 SQIVND (reference sequence). For the CDR3, the DNA is TGTGCCAGTAGTCTACCACGGTACACAGATACGCAGTATTTT. The encoded protein is CASSLPRYTDTQYF.

The sample holds one count of this clone. The genes are TRBV5-6 and TRBJ1-1; weak D call: TRBD1 (5 bases). This CDR3 region has 17 residues. CDR1 SGHDT and CDR2 YYEEEE come from the germline V gene. V lost 1 base and J lost 0, with 16 bases in between. The CDR3 nucleotides read TGTGCCAGCAGCTTGACGGCAGGGCCATTCATGAACACTGAAGCTTTCTTT. Translated: CASSLTAGPFMNTEAFF.

This rearrangement joins TRBV5-1 to TRBJ2-2, with D perhaps matching TRBD2 (5 bases). From germline, CDR1 is SGHRS and CDR2 YFSETQ. This CDR3 has 12 residues. V lost 5 bases and J 5 bases, leaving 7 bases between the germline ends. CDR3: CASRSGTGELFF. The CDR3 region has the DNA TGCGCCAGCAGGAGCGGAACCGGGGAGCTGTTTTTT.

This chain links TRBV7-9 with TRBJ1-6, with D possibly TRBD1 on 5 matching bases. Germline values: CDR1 SEHNR, CDR2 FQNEAQ (reference sequence). V lost 2 bases and J 7 bases, leaving 12 bases between the germline ends. CDR3 length: 15 residues. The CDR3 sequence is CASSLQGVGNSPLHF. In DNA, the CDR3 is TGTGCCAGCAGCTTACAGGGCGTTGGGAATTCACCCCTCCACTTT.

Details on this clone: Other DNA variants within this sample encode the same CDR3. The chain has TRBV5-1 and TRBJ1-4; 7 bases line up with TRBD1. The germline gives CDR1 SGHRS, CDR2 YFSETQ. V shed 1 base, J shed 3 bases, and the junction held 0 bases outside the gene matches. This CDR3 contains 14 residues. Here the CDR3 DNA reads TGCGCCAGCAGCTTGCAGGGGGCTAATGAAAAACTGTTTTTT. The encoded protein is CASSLQGANEKLFF.

The V call is TRBV5-8, the J call TRBJ2-7; 9 bases map to TRBD1. This CDR3 region has 13 residues. Trimming cost V 7 bases and J 2 bases; bases outside gene matches: 4. Germline V gene lookup returns CDR1 SGHTS and CDR2 YDEGEE. The CDR3 spells CASLRDRAYEQYF. The DNA for the CDR3 is TGTGCCAGCCTCCGGGACAGGGCCTACGAGCAGTACTTC.

The chain employs TRBV11-2 and TRBJ2-3, with 12 bases lining up with TRBD1. Germline assignment: CDR1 SGHAT and CDR2 FQNNGV. The CDR3 is made up of 17 amino acids. Trimming cost V 1 base and J 5 bases; bases outside gene matches: 7. Here the CDR3 reads CASSLVLGTGGGDTQYF. The CDR3, as DNA: TGTGCCAGCAGCTTAGTCCTCGGGACAGGGGGCGGAGATACGCAGTATTTT. The full variable domain, in which reference TRBV11-2 and TRBJ2-3 provide the parts outside the CDR3, is EAGVAQSPRYKIIEKRQSVAFWCNPISGHATLYWYQQILGQGPKLLIQFQNNGVVDDSQLPKDRFSAERLKGVDSTLKIQPAKLEDSAVYLCASSLVLGTGGGDTQYFGPGTRLTVL.

The genes are TRBV19 and TRBJ1-5, with TRBD1 as a possible D gene (5 bases). In germline, CDR1 is LNHDA, CDR2 SQIVND (reference sequence). With 3 bases removed from V and 0 bases from J, the gap between germline ends came to 9 bases. The CDR3 runs to 15 residues. CDR3 sequence (DNA): TGTGCCAGTAGTATCGACAGAGTTAGCAATCAGCCCCAGCATTTT. Translated: CASSIDRVSNQPQHF.

The rearrangement joins TRBV9 to TRBJ2-2, with a weak D call TRBD2 (6 bases). The CDR3 runs to 17 residues. V was shortened by 3 bases and J by 4 bases, with 19 bases between the two germline ends. Germline lookup yields CDR1 SGDLS and CDR2 YYNGEE. This CDR3 is CASSEESGLRITGELFF. Written as DNA, the CDR3 is TGTGCCAGCAGCGAGGAGTCGGGACTCAGGATCACCGGGGAGCTGTTTTTT.

V is TRBV9 and J is TRBJ2-1; 9 nucleotides match TRBD2. Germline V lookup: CDR1 SGDLS, CDR2 YYNGEE. The CDR3 has 14 amino acids. The trim removed 3 bases at V and 7 bases at J, leaving 5 bases unmatched. The CDR3 region is CASSASSGANEQFF. The DNA for the CDR3 is TGTGCCAGCAGCGCTTCTAGCGGGGCGAATGAGCAGTTCTTC.

This chain links TRBV15 with TRBJ2-1, with TRBD1 matching over 7 bases. J was trimmed by 6 bases and V by 0 bases; bases with no gene match: 8. This CDR3 is built from 16 residues. Per germline, CDR1 LNHNV and CDR2 YYDKDF (reference sequence). CDR3 in DNA: TGTGCCACCAGCAGAGATCCAACAGGGGCCCGCAATGAGCAGTTCTTC. Translation gives CATSRDPTGARNEQFF.

CDR3 loop: CASRWANTQYF. The CDR3 bases are TGTGCCAGCAGGTGGGCGAATACGCAGTATTTT. The rearrangement joins TRBV2 to TRBJ2-3; D ambiguous. Trimming took 6 bases from V and 7 from J, leaving 8 bases between them. CDR3 size: 11 residues. Germline CDR1 SNHLY, CDR2 FYNNEI.

The chain links TRBV25-1 to TRBJ2-7, with TRBD1 matching 11 bases. Losses at the gene ends were 5 bases for V and 6 bases for J; bases not matched to a gene: 12. This CDR3 is 16 amino acids long. Germline V gene lookup returns CDR1 MGHDK and CDR2 SYGVNS. The CDR3 nucleotides are TGTGCCAGCAGTCCCCCGGGGGGGACAGGGGGTTCCGAGCAGTACTTC. Translated: CASSPPGGTGGSEQYF.

The rearrangement uses TRBV6-5 and TRBJ2-7; 10 positions agree with TRBD1. The germline gives CDR1 MNHEY, CDR2 SVGAGI. V shed 7 bases and J 6 bases; nucleotides not matched to a gene: 12. CDR3 length equals 15 residues. The CDR3 DNA reads TGTGCCAGCAACAGAGGAGGGACAGGGGTGGGCGAGCAGTACTTC. Its translation: CASNRGGTGVGEQYF.

The chain recombines TRBV7-9 with TRBJ1-2, with D possibly matching TRBD1 (5 bases). The CDR3 spans 16 residues. The germline V and J ends were trimmed by 4 bases and 4 bases, with 19 bases remaining between them. The germline CDR1 and CDR2 sequences are SEHNR and FQNEAQ (reference sequence). DNA for the CDR3: TGTGCCAGCAGCTCCTCTGACAGACCCTTTGGCTATGGCTACACCTTC. Translating it yields CASSSSDRPFGYGYTF.

CDR3 in amino acids: CASSTSFGGQYF. In DNA, the CDR3 is TGTGCCAGCAGCACCTCTTTCGGTGGGCAGTACTTC. The genes are TRBV7-9 and TRBJ2-7; D is undetermined. The germline gives CDR1 SEHNR, CDR2 FQNEAQ (reference sequence). This CDR3 has 12 residues. V was shortened by 5 bases and J by 9 bases, with 14 bases between the two germline ends.

This chain links TRBV6-5 with TRBJ2-3; D unclear. This CDR3 is 15 amino acids long. The V gene's germline CDR1 is MNHEY and CDR2 SVGAGI. Trimming took 0 bases from V and 2 from J, leaving 9 bases between them. Here the CDR3 DNA reads TGTGCCAGCAGTTACTCGGTTAGAACCACAGATACGCAGTATTTT. This codes for CASSYSVRTTDTQYF.